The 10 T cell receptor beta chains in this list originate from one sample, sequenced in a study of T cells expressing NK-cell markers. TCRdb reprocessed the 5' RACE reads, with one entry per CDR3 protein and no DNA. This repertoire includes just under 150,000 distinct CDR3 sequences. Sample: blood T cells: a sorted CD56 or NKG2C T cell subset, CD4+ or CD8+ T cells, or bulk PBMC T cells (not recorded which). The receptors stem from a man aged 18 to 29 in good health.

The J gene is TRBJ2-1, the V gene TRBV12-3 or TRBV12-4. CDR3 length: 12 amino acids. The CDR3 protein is CASESRVDEQFF.

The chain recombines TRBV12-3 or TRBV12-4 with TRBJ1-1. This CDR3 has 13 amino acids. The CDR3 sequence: CASSPTANTEAFF.

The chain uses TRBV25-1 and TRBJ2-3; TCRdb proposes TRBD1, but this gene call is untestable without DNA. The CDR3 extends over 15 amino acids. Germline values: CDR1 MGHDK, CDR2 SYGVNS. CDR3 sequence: CASSEWAGAADTQYF.

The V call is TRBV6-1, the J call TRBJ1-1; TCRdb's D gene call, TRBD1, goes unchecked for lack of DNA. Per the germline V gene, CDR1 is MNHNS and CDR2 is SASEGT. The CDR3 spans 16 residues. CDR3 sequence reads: CASREPTGWLDTEAFF.

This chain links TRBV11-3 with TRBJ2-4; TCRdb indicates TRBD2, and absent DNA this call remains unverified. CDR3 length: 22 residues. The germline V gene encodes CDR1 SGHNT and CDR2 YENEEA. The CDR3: CASSLVGHSLAGVLETKNIQYF.

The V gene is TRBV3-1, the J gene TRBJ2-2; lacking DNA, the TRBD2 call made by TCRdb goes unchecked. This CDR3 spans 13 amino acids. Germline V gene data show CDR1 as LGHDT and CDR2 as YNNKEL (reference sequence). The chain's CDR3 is CASSYGLSGELFF.

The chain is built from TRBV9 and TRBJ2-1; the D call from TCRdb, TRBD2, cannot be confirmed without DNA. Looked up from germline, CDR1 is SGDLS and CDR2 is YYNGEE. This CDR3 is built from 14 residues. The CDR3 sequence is CASSVGLPYNEQFF.

The CDR3 here is CASSQLLYEQYF. The chain has TRBV12-3 or TRBV12-4 and TRBJ2-7. The CDR3 is made up of 12 amino acids.

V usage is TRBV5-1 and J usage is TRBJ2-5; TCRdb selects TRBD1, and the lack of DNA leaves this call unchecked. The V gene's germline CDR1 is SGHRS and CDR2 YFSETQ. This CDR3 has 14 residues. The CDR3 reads CASRPTGSDETQYF.

CDR3: CASSLESGGGQPQHF. The chain joins TRBV7-8 to TRBJ1-5. CDR3 size: 15 residues. From germline, CDR1 is SGHVS and CDR2 FQNEAQ.